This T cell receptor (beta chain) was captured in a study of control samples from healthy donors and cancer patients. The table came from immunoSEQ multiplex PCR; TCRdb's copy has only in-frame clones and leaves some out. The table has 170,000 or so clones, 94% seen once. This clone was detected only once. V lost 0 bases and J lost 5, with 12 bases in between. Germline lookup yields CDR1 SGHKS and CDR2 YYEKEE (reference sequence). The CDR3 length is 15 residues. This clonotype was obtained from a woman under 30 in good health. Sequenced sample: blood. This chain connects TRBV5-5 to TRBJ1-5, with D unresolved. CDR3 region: CASSLDTGGDQPQHF. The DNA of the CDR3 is TGTGCCAGCAGCTTGGACACCGGTGGGGATCAGCCCCAGCATTTT.